Here is one TCR beta chain with its context. Its antigen is still unknown. No qualities accompany the bases; no much larger clone lies one base away. Genomic DNA was isolated from the sorted cells so that the TCRbeta CDR3 region could be sequenced. The immunoSEQ Assay was used to sequence the TCRbeta CDR3 regions. What TCRdb holds here is the immuneACCESS table cut down to in-frame rearrangements. Part of the clones is not present; checked against another copy, under half of the missing clones reflect an unresolved V gene, and the others are unexplained. This sample holds roughly 41,000 clones; about 79% were observed only once. The ten biggest clones cover around 1.9% of the sample. This sample stems from a study of OX40 agonist ivuxolimab in advanced cancers. A note on the overall study: The costimulatory receptor OX40 (CD134) was targeted by ivuxolimab, a fully human IgG2 agonistic monoclonal antibody. Intravenous ivuxolimab was administered to patients every 2 weeks at six dose levels: 0.01, 0.1, 0.3, 1.5, 3 and 10 mg/kg. Among the roughly 52 dose-escalation patients, about 20 had hepatocellular carcinoma, about 15 melanoma, 9 renal cell carcinoma and 9 head and neck cancer. In the dose-escalation cohort, 65% to 85% of patients were male, and the mean age was around 60 years with a range of roughly 20 to 85. Prior anti-PD-1, anti-PD-L1 or anti-CTLA-4 therapy was permitted, and about 40% of dose-escalation patients had received checkpoint inhibitors. Three dose-escalation patients achieved partial responses, one with hepatocellular carcinoma and two with cutaneous melanoma. The point of sequencing TCRbeta in the periphery was to test whether ivuxolimab changed TCR sequence diversity and drove clonal T-cell expansion. The monotherapy dose-escalation portion (N of about 52 patients) of the phase I ivuxolimab trial is reported in the paper.

The trial excluded patients who had a history of autoimmune disease or were on systemic immunosuppression. In every dose cohort, peripheral blood was drawn for TCR sequencing at baseline, cycle 4 day 1, and cycle 7 day 1. The samples were taken from a phase I, first-in-human, multicenter, open-label dose-escalation trial of ivuxolimab. Adults with locally advanced or metastatic melanoma, renal cell carcinoma, hepatocellular carcinoma or head and neck squamous cell carcinoma were enrolled in the trial. Before TCR sequencing, CD4+ and CD8+ T cells were separately sorted from peripheral blood. Its CDR3 holds 14 amino acids, cysteine through phenylalanine. The retained sequence is limited to the CDR3, 42 bases, with the frame set at the first base. What the authors observed across the whole study: The antigen specificity of the peripheral T cells that underwent clonal expansion was not determined. After ivuxolimab, expanded clones were on average more numerous among CD8+ T cells than among CD4+ T cells. Partial responders in the 0.1-3.0 mg/kg groups had among the lowest normalized peripheral clonal expansion, especially among CD8+ T cells. Low levels of normalized T-cell clonal expansion were also seen in some patients who did not respond. At doses from 0.1 to 3.0 mg/kg, clonal expansion was seen in both CD4+ and CD8+ blood T cells between baseline and week 6.

The sequence was collected from an adult with an advanced solid tumor such as melanoma, head and neck, liver or kidney cancer. The sequences come from CD4+ or CD8+ T cells sorted from blood, collected in a trial of the OX40 agonist ivuxolimab. Recombination connected TRBV21-1 to TRBJ1-5; the DNA was not compared with TRBD1, the D call given in the table. TRBV21-1 is listed as a pseudogene. The nucleotide sequence reads TGTGCCAGCAGCAAAGCGCTAGGGGATAAGCCCCAGCATTTT. Its product reads: CASSKALGDKPQHF.